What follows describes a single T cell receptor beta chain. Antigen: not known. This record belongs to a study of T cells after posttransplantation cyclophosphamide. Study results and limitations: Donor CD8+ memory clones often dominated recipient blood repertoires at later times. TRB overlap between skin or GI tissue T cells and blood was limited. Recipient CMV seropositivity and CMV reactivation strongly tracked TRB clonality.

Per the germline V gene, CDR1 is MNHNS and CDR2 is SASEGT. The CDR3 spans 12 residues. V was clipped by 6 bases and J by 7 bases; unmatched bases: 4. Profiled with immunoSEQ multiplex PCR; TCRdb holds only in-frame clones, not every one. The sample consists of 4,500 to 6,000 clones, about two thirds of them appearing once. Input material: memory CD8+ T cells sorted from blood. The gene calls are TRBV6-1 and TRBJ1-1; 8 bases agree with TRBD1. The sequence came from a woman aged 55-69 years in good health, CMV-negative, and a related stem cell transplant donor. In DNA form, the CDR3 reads TGTGCCAGCAGGGGACAGGTCTATGAAGCTTTCTTT. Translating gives CASRGQVYEAFF.